The 17 T cell receptor beta chains below come from one sample, sequenced in a study of cytomegalovirus exposure and HLA in healthy donors. A multiplex PCR was run with 60 Vbeta primers and 13 Jbeta primers. TCRdb keeps only in-frame clones here, not all; method: immunoSEQ multiplex PCR. The repertoire holds about 160,000 clones, with around 86% as singletons. Sequencing was performed on PBMCs. The receptors were sampled from a girl aged 2-9 years in good health and CMV-seropositive.

The V and J genes are TRBV7-8 and TRBJ2-3; D uncertain. The CDR3 totals 13 residues. The germline gives CDR1 SGHVS, CDR2 FQNEAQ. V was shortened by 7 bases and J by 9 bases, with 17 bases between the two germline ends. The CDR3 protein is CASNNEIRMTQYF. CDR3 DNA: TGTGCCAGCAATAACGAGATACGCATGACGCAGTATTTT.

The genes are TRBV6-1 and TRBJ2-5; a possible D gene is TRBD1 (6 bases). CDR1 and CDR2 from the germline V gene are MNHNS and SASEGT. The CDR3 extends over 14 amino acids. V lost 6 bases to trimming and J lost 7 bases, with 18 bases between them. The CDR3 region has the DNA TGTGCCAGCAGCGATGACCCGGGACACCCGACCCAGTACTTC. Translating it yields CASSDDPGHPTQYF.

V usage is TRBV5-1 and J usage is TRBJ2-3; 8 nucleotides match TRBD1. The V gene's germline CDR1 is SGHRS and CDR2 YFSETQ. J lost 1 base, V lost 4 bases, and 5 bases had no gene match. The CDR3 consists of 15 residues. The CDR3 bases are TGCGCCAGCAGCCCCCGGGACAGGCGCACAGATACGCAGTATTTT. The encoded protein is CASSPRDRRTDTQYF.

The rearrangement links TRBV28 to TRBJ1-5; 9 bases align to TRBD1. CDR3 length: 18 amino acids. V shed 4 bases and J 7 bases; nucleotides not matched to a gene: 17. CDR1 is MDHEN, CDR2 SYDVKM, per germline. The CDR3 protein is CASSSLTSTGGRFQPQHF. For the CDR3, the DNA is TGTGCCAGCAGTTCGCTTACGTCAACAGGGGGCCGCTTCCAGCCCCAGCATTTT.

The chain carries TRBV9 and TRBJ1-1, with a tentative D call TRBD1 (5 bases). Trimming removed 3 bases at V and 8 bases at J, with 14 bases between. This CDR3 spans 13 amino acids. Germline lookup yields CDR1 SGDLS and CDR2 YYNGEE. In DNA form, the CDR3 reads TGTGCCAGCAGCGAAATCGACAGCGCCGAAGCTTTCTTT. This sequence encodes CASSEIDSAEAFF.

This chain links TRBV30 with TRBJ1-1, with TRBD1 as a possible D gene (6 bases). The V end lost 2 bases, the J end lost 3 bases, and 10 bases lay between the germline ends. CDR1 and CDR2 (germline): GTSNPN, SVGIG (reference sequence). The CDR3 runs 13 residues. The CDR3 nucleotides read TGTGCCTGGAGTCAGGGGACGGACACTGAAGCTTTCTTT. Translation: CAWSQGTDTEAFF. Variable domain in full (rest from reference TRBV30 and TRBJ1-1): SQTIHQWPATLVQPVGSPLSLECTVEGTSNPNLYWYRQAAGRGLQLLFYSVGIGQISSEVPQNLSASRPQDRQFILSSKKLLLSDSGFYLCAWSQGTDTEAFFGQGTRLTVV.

The chain links TRBV30 to TRBJ2-1; TRBD1 matches at 10 bases. CDR1 is GTSNPN, CDR2 SVGIG, per germline (reference sequence). This CDR3 region has 15 residues. V shed 5 bases and J 6 bases; nucleotides not matched to a gene: 10. As DNA, the CDR3 is TGTGCCTGGTTCGGCTGGGACAGGGGCTCCAATGAGCAGTTCTTC. Translation gives CAWFGWDRGSNEQFF.

In DNA form, the CDR3 reads TGTGCCAGCAGTGGAGGGGGCAGAGGGCATCAGCCCCAGCATTTT. Its protein is CASSGGGRGHQPQHF. This chain joins TRBV2 and TRBJ1-5; 7 nucleotides match TRBD1. The CDR3 extends over 15 amino acids. Trimming cost V 4 bases and J 5 bases; bases outside gene matches: 8. Germline values: CDR1 SNHLY, CDR2 FYNNEI.

This chain links TRBV6-4 with TRBJ2-3; no clear D. V lost 5 bases and J 0 bases, leaving 9 bases between the germline ends. CDR1 MRHNA and CDR2 SNTAGT come from the germline V gene. There are 14 residues in the CDR3. The CDR3 sequence: CASSRVGSTDTQYF. The CDR3 DNA sequence: TGTGCCAGCAGTCGGGTCGGCAGCACAGATACGCAGTATTTT.

This clone was observed once. The rearrangement joins TRBV5-1 to TRBJ2-6; 7 nucleotides agree with TRBD1. CDR3 length equals 14 residues. The junction had 0 bases not matched to a gene; V was cut back by 4 bases and J by 2 bases. Germline CDR1 reads SGHRS; CDR2 reads YFSETQ. The CDR3 DNA sequence: TGCGCCAGCAGCCAGGGGGCTGGGGCCAACGTCCTGACTTTC. Translation: CASSQGAGANVLTF.

The chain carries TRBV27 and TRBJ2-7; a possible D gene is TRBD1 (5 bases). Trimming shortened V by 0 bases and J by 2 bases, and 17 bases separated the two germline ends. CDR3 length: 17 residues. The germline gives CDR1 MNHEY, CDR2 SMNVEV (reference sequence). The CDR3 bases are TGTGCCAGCAGTTTATCGAACATTGGCAGGGAAGCCTACGAGCAGTACTTC. Translating gives CASSLSNIGREAYEQYF.

This chain joins TRBV19 and TRBJ1-3, with D possibly being TRBD1 (5 bases). CDR3 size: 17 residues. With 5 bases removed from V and 3 bases from J, the gap between germline ends came to 20 bases. Germline CDR1 LNHDA, CDR2 SQIVND (reference sequence). The CDR3 DNA reads as TGTGCCAGTAGTCCCCTGGACATCTTTATAGATGGAAACACCATATATTTT. Its translation: CASSPLDIFIDGNTIYF.

This chain links TRBV6-5 with TRBJ1-5; D not certain. Trimming cost V 2 bases and J 5 bases, with 7 bases left between them. Germline V lookup: CDR1 MNHEY, CDR2 SVGAGI. This CDR3 is 13 amino acids long. For the CDR3, the DNA is TGTGCCAGCAGTTACGTGGCACATCAGCCCCAGCATTTT. Translated, it gives CASSYVAHQPQHF.

The rearrangement uses TRBV28 and TRBJ1-1, with D unclear. CDR3 length: 14 residues. Trimming left V 3 bases short and J 1 base short, with 9 bases between. Germline V gene sequence: CDR1 MDHEN, CDR2 SYDVKM. CDR3 protein: CASSFVPGNTEAFF. In DNA form, the CDR3 reads TGTGCCAGCAGTTTTGTTCCGGGGAACACTGAAGCTTTCTTT. Using reference TRBV28 and TRBJ1-1 for the parts outside the CDR3, the full variable domain is DVKVTQSSRYLVKRTGEKVFLECVQDMDHENMFWYRQDPGLGLRLIYFSYDVKMKEKGDIPEGYSVSREKKERFSLILESASTNQTSMYLCASSFVPGNTEAFFGQGTRLTVV.

This rearrangement joins TRBV6-1 to TRBJ2-7; 7 bases are shared with TRBD2. Looked up from germline, CDR1 is MNHNS and CDR2 is SASEGT. Trimming cost V 1 base and J 0 bases; bases outside gene matches: 9. There are 17 residues in the CDR3. The CDR3 DNA is TGTGCCAGCAGTGAAGGTTGGAGCGGGACCTTCTCCTACGAGCAGTACTTC. Protein product: CASSEGWSGTFSYEQYF.

DNA for the CDR3: TGTGCCAGTAGTCCCGCGACTAGCGGGAGGGCCAAATACGAGCAGTACTTC. Its protein product is CASSPATSGRAKYEQYF. The chain uses TRBV19 and TRBJ2-7; 14 bases map to TRBD2. CDR3 size: 17 residues. CDR1 and CDR2 (germline): LNHDA, SQIVND (reference sequence). The V and J ends lost 5 bases and 4 bases, in that order; junction bases with no gene match: 10.

The chain carries TRBV28 and TRBJ2-5; maybe TRBD1 (6 bases). CDR3 length equals 14 residues. Germline CDR1 MDHEN, CDR2 SYDVKM. V was cut by 2 bases and J by 5 bases, with 12 bases left in between. For the CDR3, the DNA is TGTGCCAGCAGTTTAGTGGCAGGGGATGAGACCCAGTACTTC. Translation gives CASSLVAGDETQYF.